This T cell receptor beta chain was obtained from a study of T cell responses to AZD1222 COVID-19 vaccine. CDR1 KGHSH and CDR2 LQKENI come from the germline V gene. The ends were cut back, 10 bases at V and 0 bases at J, with 9 bases in the middle. The CDR3 is 12 residues long. Study conclusions and caveats: Spike-specific TCR breadth and depth went up after people got two AZD1222 doses.

Clones were read by immunoSEQ multiplex PCR, and TCRdb kept only the in-frame ones, dropping some. The sample lists approximately 140,000 clones, around 89% occurring once. As regards this clone: Antigen specificity is unknown.

The source is an adult in good health. The sample was peripheral blood, taken on day 0 of AZD1222 vaccination. The chain links TRBV18 to TRBJ1-1; D call uncertain. The DNA of the CDR3 is TGTGCCACTGGACCGCTGAACACTGAAGCTTTCTTT. It yields the protein CATGPLNTEAFF. Looking up the rest from reference TRBV18 and TRBJ1-1 gives the full variable domain: NAGVMQNPRHLVRRRGQEARLRCSPMKGHSHVYWYRQLPEEGLKFMVYLQKENIIDESGMPKERFSAEFPKEGPSILRIQQVVRGDSAAYFCATGPLNTEAFFGQGTRLTVV.